What follows are 27 T cell receptor beta chains derived from one specimen sequenced in a study of T-cell memory formation after mild COVID-19. TCRdb ran MiXCR on the 5' RACE reads and lists one entry per CDR3 protein. The profile covers 560,000 or so distinct CDR3 sequences, with 15% to 20% appearing a single time and around 7.8% taken by the ten largest. Sequenced input: PBMCs or a T cell subset sorted from them (not recorded which). These receptors all come from an adult woman who had mild COVID-19 (a few samples of this study predate the infection). Cell type and time point are not known.

This clonotype was observed a handful of times. The chain employs TRBV12-3 or TRBV12-4 and TRBJ2-1; TRBD2 matches at 9 bases. V trimming: 3 bases; J trimming: 5 bases; junction bases outside the gene matches: 5. The length of the CDR3 is 15 residues. The DNA of the CDR3 is TGTGCCAGCAGTTTTATAGCGGGGGCCAACAATGAGCAGTTCTTC. Protein sequence: CASSFIAGANNEQFF.

The rearrangement uses TRBV5-5 and TRBJ1-1, with D possibly TRBD1 on 6 matching bases. The germline gives CDR1 SGHKS, CDR2 YYEKEE (reference sequence). The CDR3 is 15 amino acids. V was shortened by 3 bases and J by 6 bases, with 18 bases between the two germline ends. CDR3 residues: CASSWGASANAEAFF. As DNA, the CDR3 is TGTGCCAGCAGCTGGGGGGCGTCGGCTAACGCTGAAGCTTTCTTT.

This clonotype was observed a handful of times. The V and J genes are TRBV5-4 and TRBJ1-2; a possible D gene is TRBD1 (5 bases). The CDR3 is made up of 14 amino acids. CDR1 and CDR2 from the germline V gene are SGHNT and YYREEE (reference sequence). Trimming removed 4 bases from V and 2 bases from J, with 12 bases in between. The CDR3 protein is CASSPSGGNYGYTF. In DNA, the CDR3 is TGTGCCAGCAGCCCTTCTGGGGGGAACTATGGCTACACCTTC.

This clonotype occurred a few times. The V and J genes are TRBV6-4 and TRBJ2-3; 11 bases agree with TRBD2. The CDR3 totals 15 residues. V was pared by 5 bases and J by 4 bases, with 5 bases of the junction left unmatched. Per germline, CDR1 MRHNA and CDR2 SNTAGT. The CDR3 DNA sequence: TGTGCCAGCAGTTGGACTAGCGGGCGCGCAGATACGCAGTATTTT. Translating it yields CASSWTSGRADTQYF.

V usage is TRBV9 and J usage is TRBJ1-2; 7 nucleotides line up with TRBD1. Germline-derived CDR1 and CDR2 are SGDLS and YYNGEE. There are 17 residues in the CDR3. The V and J ends lost 3 bases and 3 bases, in that order; junction bases with no gene match: 14. Here the CDR3 reads CASSAHPGQNTYYGYTF. In DNA, the CDR3 is TGTGCCAGCAGCGCCCATCCGGGACAGAACACCTACTATGGCTACACCTTC.

The chain employs TRBV4-1 and TRBJ1-1; D ambiguous. Germline V gene data show CDR1 as MGHRA and CDR2 as YSYEKL. The V and J ends lost 2 bases and 3 bases respectively, with 10 bases between them. This CDR3 spans 14 amino acids. The CDR3 protein is CASSQRTLDTEAFF. CDR3 nucleotide sequence: TGCGCCAGCAGCCAACGGACGCTTGACACTGAAGCTTTCTTT.

This clonotype was detected only once. This chain uses TRBV4-2 with TRBJ2-1, with 8 bases matching TRBD1. Germline-derived CDR1 and CDR2 are LGHNA and YNFKEQ. The CDR3 contains 17 residues. The junction had 14 bases not matched to a gene; V was cut back by 4 bases and J by 6 bases. The CDR3 DNA follows: TGTGCCAGCAGCCCTCTGACGGCCGCAGGGGGCATCAATGAGCAGTTCTTC. This encodes CASSPLTAAGGINEQFF.

The chain recombines TRBV13 with TRBJ1-1, with no clear D. The ends were cut back, 1 base at V and 1 base at J, with 10 bases in the middle. This CDR3 has 15 residues. Per the germline V gene, CDR1 is PRHDT and CDR2 is FYEKMQ (reference sequence). The CDR3 loop is CASSLALDPNTEAFF. For the CDR3, the DNA is TGTGCCAGCAGCTTAGCTCTGGACCCGAACACTGAAGCTTTCTTT.

This clonotype appeared a few times. The J gene is TRBJ1-5, the V gene TRBV30, with no clear D. Germline values: CDR1 GTSNPN, CDR2 SVGIG (reference sequence). The CDR3 totals 13 residues. Trimming took off 0 bases at V and 1 base at J, with 4 bases between the two ends. CDR3: CAWSVESNQPQHF. CDR3 DNA sequence: TGTGCCTGGAGTGTCGAGAGCAATCAGCCCCAGCATTTT.

This clonotype was observed a few times. The CDR3 region is CASSSSVTSANEQFF. The CDR3 bases are TGTGCCAGCAGCTCCTCCGTGACTAGCGCTAATGAGCAGTTCTTC. The chain links TRBV12-3 or TRBV12-4 to TRBJ2-1, with 8 bases fitting TRBD2. CDR3 size: 15 residues. Losses at the gene ends were 6 bases for V and 7 bases for J; bases not matched to a gene: 11.

This chain uses TRBV7-3 with TRBJ2-3; unclear D gene. Trimming pared 1 base from V and 5 bases from J, leaving 10 bases between. CDR3 length: 14 residues. Per germline, CDR1 SGHTA and CDR2 FQGTGA. The CDR3 DNA follows: TGTGCCAGCAGCTTAAATTCGGCTGTAGATACGCAGTATTTT. Protein: CASSLNSAVDTQYF.

This chain connects TRBV18 to TRBJ2-7; D might be TRBD1 (6 bases). The CDR3 consists of 13 residues. Trimming cost V 5 bases and J 3 bases, with 11 bases left between them. CDR1 is KGHSH, CDR2 LQKENI, per germline. In nucleotides, the CDR3 is TGTGCCAGCTCAGTGGGGGCCAACTACGAGCAGTACTTC. It translates to CASSVGANYEQYF.

This chain joins TRBV6-2 or TRBV6-3 and TRBJ2-7; D is possibly TRBD2 (6 bases). V gave up 2 bases and J gave up 0 bases, with 17 bases separating them. This CDR3 has 17 amino acids. Per the germline V gene, CDR1 is MNHEY and CDR2 is SVGEGT. The CDR3 DNA reads as TGTGCCAGCAGTTACCGGTTGGGACTGAAGACCTCCTACGAGCAGTACTTC. Protein: CASSYRLGLKTSYEQYF.

This clonotype was observed a handful of times. The V and J genes are TRBV7-9 and TRBJ2-1; tentatively, D is TRBD2 (6 bases). CDR3 length equals 14 residues. The germline CDR1 and CDR2 sequences are SEHNR and FQNEAQ (reference sequence). V was trimmed by 8 bases and J by 6 bases, leaving 17 bases between them. The CDR3 is CASLTSFSGNEQFF. The CDR3 DNA reads as TGTGCCAGCCTGACTAGTTTCAGCGGCAATGAGCAGTTCTTC.

The CDR3 loop is CSASGGGYEQYF. The DNA of the CDR3 is TGCAGTGCTAGTGGGGGGGGCTACGAGCAGTACTTC. The chain carries TRBV20-1 and TRBJ2-7; 7 bases line up with TRBD2. With V trimmed by 3 bases and J by 3 bases, 2 bases remained unmatched. Germline values: CDR1 DFQATT, CDR2 SNEGSKA (reference sequence). The CDR3 runs to 12 residues.

This clonotype was seen a few times. The DNA of the CDR3 is TGTGCCAGCTCACCTGCTGTAGAGACCCAGTACTTC. It is translated as CASSPAVETQYF. This rearrangement joins TRBV18 to TRBJ2-5; no clear D. CDR3 length: 12 amino acids. The germline V and J ends were trimmed by 3 bases and 4 bases, with 6 bases remaining between them. Germline CDR1 KGHSH, CDR2 LQKENI.

This clonotype came up many times. V gene TRBV12-3 or TRBV12-4 combines with J gene TRBJ1-2, with 8 bases aligning to TRBD1. Trimming removed 5 bases from V and 4 bases from J; junction bases left unmatched: 6. This CDR3 spans 14 amino acids. The CDR3 is CASSLGQGSYGYTF. CDR3 DNA sequence: TGTGCCAGCAGTCTCGGACAGGGAAGCTATGGCTACACCTTC.

CDR3 bases: TGTGCCAGCAGTTATTCATGGGGCACTGAAGCTTTCTTT. The encoded protein is CASSYSWGTEAFF. This sequence joins TRBV6-6 and TRBJ1-1; D is undetermined. CDR3 size: 13 residues. Germline V gives CDR1 MNHNY, CDR2 SVGAGI (reference sequence). Trimming removed 3 bases at V and 4 bases at J, with 9 bases between.

This clonotype was seen many times. The chain uses TRBV6-4 and TRBJ2-1; 13 nucleotides align to TRBD2. V gave up 4 bases and J gave up 5 bases; unmatched junction bases: 2. Germline CDR1 is MRHNA and CDR2 is SNTAGT. The CDR3 runs 15 residues. The CDR3 sequence: CASSAGLAGNNEQFF. For the CDR3, the DNA is TGTGCCAGCAGTGCGGGACTAGCGGGGAACAATGAGCAGTTCTTC.

J is TRBJ1-2 and V is TRBV7-9, with a weak D call TRBD1 (6 bases). The V end was cut by 5 bases, the J end by 7 bases, with 11 bases between. Germline loops: CDR1 SEHNR, CDR2 FQNEAQ (reference sequence). The CDR3 has 12 residues. CDR3: CASSQQGFGYTF. In DNA form, the CDR3 reads TGTGCCAGCAGCCAACAGGGCTTTGGCTACACCTTC.

This clonotype was observed a handful of times. The DNA for the CDR3 is TGTGCCAGCAGCCGCCTCCCCTCCAGGGTAGGGAATTCACCCCTCCACTTT. This sequence encodes CASSRLPSRVGNSPLHF. This rearrangement joins TRBV7-2 to TRBJ1-6; tentative D call: TRBD1 (5 bases). Germline lookup yields CDR1 SGHTA and CDR2 FQGNSA. There are 17 residues in the CDR3. Between the trimmed V and J ends, which lost 5 bases and 7 bases, there was a span of 21 bases. The variable domain in full, with the rest retrieved from reference TRBV7-2 and TRBJ1-6, is GAGVSQSPSNKVTEKGKDVELRCDPISGHTALYWYRQSLGQGLEFLIYFQGNSAPDKSGLPSDRFSAERTGGSVSTLTIQRTQQEDSAVYLCASSRLPSRVGNSPLHFGNGTRLTVT.

The V and J genes are TRBV29-1 and TRBJ2-1; 14 bases are shared with TRBD2. The CDR3 consists of 18 residues. V trimming: 3 bases; J trimming: 1 base; junction bases outside the gene matches: 8. Per the germline V gene, CDR1 is SQVTM and CDR2 is ANQGSEA. The CDR3: CSVDSSGTSGSSYNEQFF. CDR3 in DNA: TGCAGCGTTGATTCCTCCGGGACTAGCGGGAGTTCCTACAATGAGCAGTTCTTC.

This clonotype occurred a few times. The V call is TRBV29-1, the J call TRBJ2-7; no clear D gene. The V gene's germline CDR1 is SQVTM and CDR2 ANQGSEA. V was shortened by 4 bases and J by 0 bases, with 7 bases between the two germline ends. The CDR3 is 12 residues long. DNA of the CDR3: TGCAGCGTTGGGGGAAGCTCCTACGAGCAGTACTTC. Protein product: CSVGGSSYEQYF.

V gene TRBV2 combines with J gene TRBJ2-5; possible D gene TRBD2, 5 bases. The V end was cut by 6 bases, the J end by 9 bases, with 11 bases between. Per the germline V gene, CDR1 is SNHLY and CDR2 is FYNNEI. The CDR3 sequence is 11 residues long. The CDR3 reads CASSTIGAQYF. DNA for the CDR3: TGTGCCAGCAGCACCATCGGGGCCCAGTACTTC.

The chain employs TRBV4-3 and TRBJ2-3; perhaps TRBD1 as D (6 bases). The CDR3 totals 16 residues. Per the germline V gene, CDR1 is LGHNA and CDR2 is YSLEER. V was pared by 1 base and J by 0 bases, with 11 bases between. The CDR3, as DNA: TGCGCCAGCAGCCAAGGGACAGCAACTAGCACAGATACGCAGTATTTT. This sequence encodes CASSQGTATSTDTQYF.

This clonotype was recorded a few times. The chain recombines TRBV5-5 with TRBJ1-1; possible D gene TRBD1, 5 bases. Per the germline V gene, CDR1 is SGHKS and CDR2 is YYEKEE (reference sequence). V gave up 3 bases and J gave up 7 bases, with 16 bases separating them. CDR3 length equals 14 residues. The CDR3 DNA sequence: TGTGCCAGCAGCTCGTCGCCGGGGCCTCTTGAAGCTTTCTTT. Translated: CASSSSPGPLEAFF.

This clonotype was counted only a few times. This chain joins TRBV6-2 or TRBV6-3 and TRBJ1-1, with D unclear. V was shortened by 5 bases and J by 3 bases, with 10 bases between the two germline ends. The CDR3 contains 13 residues. Germline V lookup: CDR1 MNHEY, CDR2 SVGEGT. CDR3 loop: CASSRRAHTEAFF. CDR3 nucleotide sequence: TGTGCCAGCAGTCGCCGAGCCCACACTGAAGCTTTCTTT.